This T cell receptor (beta chain) was observed in a study of early T cells in non-severe SARS-CoV-2 infection (dated by TCRdb to the early 2020s). With regard to the full study: Because TCR sequencing relied on bulk RNA taken from unsorted whole blood, pairing of alpha and beta chains was not possible.

Set within a cohort of healthcare workers in London, UK, this nested case-control study involved weekly PCR testing of nasopharyngeal swabs along with blood sampling. Healthcare workers were recruited between 23 and 31 March 2020, during the week of the UK lockdown, and were followed weekly for up to 16 weeks. Beyond this particular receptor, the publication reports: VDJdb matching was skewed toward anti-spike CD8 responses, so virus-specific expansions were likely underestimated and private and CD4 specificities were missed.

Library construction relied on 5' RACE. Sequencing was performed on a NextSeq 500. Unique molecular identifiers were attached to individual cDNA molecules in the TCR library protocol so that sequencing error and PCR bias could be corrected. Sequencing covered both TCR alpha and beta chains, and within each sample the abundances of alpha and beta sequences were tightly co-correlated. The original methods were these. V gene, J gene and CDR3 annotation of TCR sequences was performed with Decombinator V4. Expanded TCRs were defined as changing significantly between any two time points under a Poisson model with p below 0.0001. TCR abundances were normalised to the total number of TCRs sequenced per sample and were expressed as counts per million. VDJdb, accessed on 1 November 2021, was searched for TCRs annotated for CMV, EBV and SARS-CoV-2, and TCRs annotated for more than one antigen were excluded. In TCRdb, the public reads were trimmed at Q25 with fastp and aligned with MiXCR, with productive beta chains retained. Each CDR3 protein appears once, grouped with its most common genes and DNA. It is TCRdb's table, rather than the study itself, that gives the V and J calls and clone size. The table for this sample lists 55,000 to 65,000 distinct CDR3 sequences; roughly 10% of them were counted only once. The leading ten clones occupy around 1.8% of the sample.

Comment on this clonotype: What antigen it recognizes has not been identified. Per-nucleotide qualities are absent, and no much larger clonotype sits a single base away.

The sequence derives from an adult who was a healthcare worker with PCR-confirmed SARS-CoV-2 infection or an uninfected control (not recorded which). Sequencing was done on a sample of whole blood.

CDR3 reads: CASTNTLGYGYTF. The nucleotides are TGTGCCAGCACGAACACACTGGGCTATGGCTACACCTTC. The rearrangement combines TRBV6-1 with TRBJ1-2, with the D gene uncertain. The germline V gene encodes CDR1 MNHNS and CDR2 SASEGT. CDR3 length: 13 amino acids, cysteine to phenylalanine. The CDR3 DNA has 39 bases and is translated from base 1. Trimming at the junction amounts to 7 bases on V and 4 bases on J, and the germline ends lie 13 bases apart.